This TCR beta chain was sequenced for a study of T cell responses to AZD1222 COVID-19 vaccine. Study findings and constraints: Spike-wide vaccine-associated CD4 TCRs dominated at 160-218 and 743-854. The study identified only 6 or 7 AZD1222 recipients as seropositive at baseline.

The V and J ends lost 6 bases and 7 bases, in that order; junction bases with no gene match: 9. This CDR3 spans 15 amino acids. CDR1 and CDR2 (germline): MNHEY, SVGAGI. Sequencing was performed with immunoSEQ multiplex PCR; in TCRdb, only in-frame clones are kept and a portion is missing. The table has 200,000 to 250,000 clones, 94% seen once. Note on this clone: Its cognate antigen is unknown.

The J gene is TRBJ1-6, the V gene TRBV6-5; TRBD1 aligns across 7 bases. The sequence was collected from an adult who received the MenACWY meningococcal vaccine as a control. Sequences were derived from peripheral blood, sampled 28 days after the second dose of the MenACWY control vaccine. As DNA, the CDR3 is TGTGCCAGCAGACCACGGACAGGAACCAATTCACCCCTCCACTTT. It encodes CASRPRTGTNSPLHF.